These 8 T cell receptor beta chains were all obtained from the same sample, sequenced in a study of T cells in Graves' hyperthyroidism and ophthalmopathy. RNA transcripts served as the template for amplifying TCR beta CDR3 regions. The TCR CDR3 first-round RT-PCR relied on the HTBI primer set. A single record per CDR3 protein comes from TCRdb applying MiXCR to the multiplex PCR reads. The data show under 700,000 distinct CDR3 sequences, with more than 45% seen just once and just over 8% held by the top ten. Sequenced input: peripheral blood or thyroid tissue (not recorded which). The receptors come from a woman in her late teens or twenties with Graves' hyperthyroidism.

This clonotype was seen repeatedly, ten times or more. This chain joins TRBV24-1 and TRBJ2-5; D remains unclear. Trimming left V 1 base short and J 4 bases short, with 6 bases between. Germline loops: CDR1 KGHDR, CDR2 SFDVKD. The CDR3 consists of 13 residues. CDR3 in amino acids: CATSDFWGETQYF. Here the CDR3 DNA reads TGTGCCACCAGTGATTTTTGGGGAGAGACCCAGTACTTC.

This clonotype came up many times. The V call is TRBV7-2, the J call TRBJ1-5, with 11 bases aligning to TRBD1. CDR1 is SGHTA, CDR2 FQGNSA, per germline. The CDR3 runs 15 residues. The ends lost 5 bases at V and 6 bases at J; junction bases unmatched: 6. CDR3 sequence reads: CASSDGTGGRQPQHF. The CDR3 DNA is TGTGCCAGCAGCGATGGGACAGGGGGACGTCAGCCCCAGCATTTT.

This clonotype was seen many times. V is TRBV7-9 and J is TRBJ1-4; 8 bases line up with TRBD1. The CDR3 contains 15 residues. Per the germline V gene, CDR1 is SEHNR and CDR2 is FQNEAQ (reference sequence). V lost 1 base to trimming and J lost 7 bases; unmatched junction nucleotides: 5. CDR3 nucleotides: TGTGCCAGCAGCTTAGTAGGGACAGGCGGTGAAAAACTGTTTTTT. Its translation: CASSLVGTGGEKLFF.

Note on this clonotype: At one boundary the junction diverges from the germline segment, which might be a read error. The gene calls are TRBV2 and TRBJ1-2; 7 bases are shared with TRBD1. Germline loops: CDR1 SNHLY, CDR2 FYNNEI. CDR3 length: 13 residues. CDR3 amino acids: CASSQGTDYGCTF. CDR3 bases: TGTGCCAGCAGTCAAGGGACAGACTATGGCTGCACCTTC. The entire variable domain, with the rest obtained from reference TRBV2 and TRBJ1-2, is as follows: EPEVTQTPSHQVTQMGQEVILRCVPISNHLYFYWYRQILGQKVEFLVSFYNNEISEKSEIFDDQFSVERPDGSNFTLKIRSTKLEDSAMYFCASSQGTDYGCTFGSGTRLTVV.

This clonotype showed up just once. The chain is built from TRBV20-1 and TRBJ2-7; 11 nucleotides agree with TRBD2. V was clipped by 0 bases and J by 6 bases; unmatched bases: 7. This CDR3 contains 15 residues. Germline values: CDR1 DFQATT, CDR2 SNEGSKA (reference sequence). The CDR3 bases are TGCAGTGCTAGAGATCGAGGTACTAGCGGGAGCGAGCAGTACTTC. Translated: CSARDRGTSGSEQYF.

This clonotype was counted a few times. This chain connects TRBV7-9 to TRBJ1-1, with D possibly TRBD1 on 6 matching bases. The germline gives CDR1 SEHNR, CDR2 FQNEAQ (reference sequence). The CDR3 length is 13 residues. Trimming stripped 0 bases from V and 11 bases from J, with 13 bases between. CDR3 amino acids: CASSLAGAPGAFF. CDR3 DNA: TGTGCCAGCAGCTTAGCGGGGGCCCCGGGGGCTTTCTTT. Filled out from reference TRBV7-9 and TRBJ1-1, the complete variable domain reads DTGVSQNPRHKITKRGQNVTFRCDPISEHNRLYWYRQTLGQGPEFLTYFQNEAQLEKSRLLSDRFSAERPKGSFSTLEIQRTEQGDSAMYLCASSLAGAPGAFFGQGTRLTVV.

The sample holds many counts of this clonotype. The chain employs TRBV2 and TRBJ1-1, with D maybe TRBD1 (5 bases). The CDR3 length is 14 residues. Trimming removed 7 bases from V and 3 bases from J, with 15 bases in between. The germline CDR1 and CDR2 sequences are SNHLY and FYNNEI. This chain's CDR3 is CASTQLGVYTEAFF. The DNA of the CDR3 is TGTGCCAGCACCCAATTGGGGGTTTACACTGAAGCTTTCTTT.

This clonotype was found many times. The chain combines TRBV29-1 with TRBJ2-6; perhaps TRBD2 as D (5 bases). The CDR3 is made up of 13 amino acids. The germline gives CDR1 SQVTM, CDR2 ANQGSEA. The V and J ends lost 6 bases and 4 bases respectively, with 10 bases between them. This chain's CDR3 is CSVREAGANVLTF. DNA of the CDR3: TGCAGCGTCCGGGAAGCCGGGGCCAACGTCCTGACTTTC. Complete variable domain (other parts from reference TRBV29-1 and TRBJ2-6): SAVISQKPSRDICQRGTSLTIQCQVDSQVTMMFWYRQQPGQSLTLIATANQGSEATYESGFVIDKFPISRPNLTFSTLTVSNMSPEDSSIYLCSVREAGANVLTFGAGSRLTVL.